Presented here are 20 T cell receptor beta chains from one specimen sequenced in a study of blood T cell repertoires in COVID-19. Assay used: immunoSEQ multiplex PCR; TCRdb lists only in-frame clones, some missing. The sample contains approximately 200,000 clones, around 85% of which appear only once. Material: peripheral blood. These receptors came from a man younger than 45 with acute or convalescent COVID-19.

J is TRBJ2-5 and V is TRBV5-1, with 10 bases that match TRBD2. After removal of 2 bases from V and 5 bases from J, the junction contained 6 bases not matched to a gene. Germline V CDR1 and CDR2: SGHRS, YFSETQ. The CDR3 runs to 15 residues. CDR3 residues: CASSLGGTSAETQYF. Here the CDR3 DNA reads TGCGCCAGCAGCTTAGGGGGGACTAGCGCGGAGACCCAGTACTTC.

The CDR3 is CASSLSQGAYEQYF. CDR3 bases: TGTGCCAGCAGTTTGTCGCAGGGGGCCTACGAGCAGTACTTC. The chain combines TRBV28 with TRBJ2-7; 7 bases align to TRBD1. With 3 bases clipped from V and 2 bases from J, the junction kept 4 bases outside the gene matches. The germline V gene encodes CDR1 MDHEN and CDR2 SYDVKM. The CDR3 has 14 residues.

The rearrangement uses TRBV30 and TRBJ1-6, with D possibly TRBD1 on 5 matching bases. The CDR3 contains 12 residues. Germline V gene lookup returns CDR1 GTSNPN and CDR2 SVGIG (reference sequence). Written as DNA, the CDR3 is TGTGCATTGGGACGGGTAAATTCACCCCTCCACTTT. It codes for CALGRVNSPLHF.

The genes are TRBV5-1 and TRBJ2-3; the D gene is possibly TRBD1 (6 bases). From germline, CDR1 is SGHRS and CDR2 YFSETQ. V was trimmed by 4 bases and J by 4 bases, leaving 16 bases between them. This CDR3 contains 15 residues. The CDR3 bases are TGCGCCAGCAGCAGGCTGGGGGCGATGGCAGATACGCAGTATTTT. Translation: CASSRLGAMADTQYF.

This rearrangement joins TRBV5-4 to TRBJ2-7, with TRBD1 as a possible D gene (6 bases). CDR3 length: 12 amino acids. V lost 9 bases, J lost 2 bases, and 12 bases lay in between. Germline CDR1 reads SGHNT; CDR2 reads YYREEE (reference sequence). CDR3 DNA: TGTGCCACTCGGGACACCGCCTACGAGCAGTACTTC. Amino acids: CATRDTAYEQYF.

The gene calls are TRBV4-2 and TRBJ1-1, with D hard to call. The V and J ends lost 2 bases and 0 bases respectively, with 4 bases between them. Germline assignment: CDR1 LGHNA and CDR2 YNFKEQ. There are 13 residues in the CDR3. The CDR3 nucleotides are TGTGCCAGCAGCCAAACAATGAACACTGAAGCTTTCTTT. Protein: CASSQTMNTEAFF.

The chain uses TRBV9 and TRBJ2-2; D ambiguous. V was trimmed by 4 bases and J by 4 bases, leaving 14 bases between them. CDR3 length: 15 residues. Germline loops: CDR1 SGDLS, CDR2 YYNGEE. CDR3 sequence (DNA): TGTGCCAGCAGCCCCGTCGTGGTGCGCACCGGGGAGCTGTTTTTT. Protein product: CASSPVVVRTGELFF.

The V gene is TRBV5-1, the J gene TRBJ2-1, with D maybe TRBD2 (5 bases). CDR3 size: 15 residues. The V gene lost 4 bases and the J gene lost 0 bases, with 11 bases spanning the gap. Looked up from germline, CDR1 is SGHRS and CDR2 is YFSETQ. CDR3 region: CASSASGSSYNEQFF. Written as DNA, the CDR3 is TGCGCCAGCAGCGCAAGCGGAAGCTCCTACAATGAGCAGTTCTTC.

This clone has a single count. The chain combines TRBV28 with TRBJ2-2, with D tentatively TRBD2 (6 bases). V lost 6 bases and J 0 bases, leaving 17 bases between the germline ends. This CDR3 contains 17 residues. Germline CDR1 is MDHEN and CDR2 is SYDVKM. The CDR3 DNA reads TGTGCCAGCAGCGGTCCTGGGACTGGAACGAACACCGGGGAGCTGTTTTTT. Its translation: CASSGPGTGTNTGELFF.

The rearrangement uses TRBV4-1 and TRBJ1-2; a weak D match, TRBD1 (5 bases). This CDR3 comprises 15 residues. Germline V lookup: CDR1 MGHRA, CDR2 YSYEKL. V lost 4 bases and J 0 bases, leaving 12 bases between the germline ends. This CDR3 is CASSPQGRANYGYTF. CDR3 bases: TGCGCCAGCAGCCCCCAGGGAAGGGCTAACTATGGCTACACCTTC.

The J gene is TRBJ2-2, the V gene TRBV13; a weak D match, TRBD1 (5 bases). The V gene lost 3 bases and the J gene lost 8 bases, with 7 bases spanning the gap. The CDR3 is made up of 12 amino acids. Germline CDR1 is PRHDT and CDR2 is FYEKMQ (reference sequence). CDR3 loop: CASSLSGGELFF. In nucleotides, the CDR3 is TGTGCCAGCAGCTTGTCAGGGGGGGAGCTGTTTTTT.

J is TRBJ2-6 and V is TRBV6-5, with D unclear. Germline V lookup: CDR1 MNHEY, CDR2 SVGAGI. The CDR3 covers 16 residues. Trimming stripped 4 bases from V and 0 bases from J, with 10 bases between. CDR3 sequence (DNA): TGTGCCAGCAGTTCTCGCACAGTCTCTGGGGCCAACGTCCTGACTTTC. This gives the protein CASSSRTVSGANVLTF.

In its sample, this clone was seen a few times. The chain employs TRBV5-1 and TRBJ2-7; 9 nucleotides line up with TRBD1. With 1 base clipped from V and 5 bases from J, the junction kept 1 base outside the gene matches. The CDR3 length is 13 residues. From germline, CDR1 is SGHRS and CDR2 YFSETQ. The CDR3 bases are TGCGCCAGCAGCTTGACAGGGGGCAACGAGCAGTACTTC. The encoded protein is CASSLTGGNEQYF.

The V call is TRBV7-2, the J call TRBJ1-1, with 8 nucleotides matching TRBD1. The CDR3 covers 16 residues. V lost 5 bases, J lost 0 bases, and 8 bases stayed unmatched. Germline V gene lookup returns CDR1 SGHTA and CDR2 FQGNSA. The CDR3 is CASSPGGTGLNTEAFF. CDR3 coding DNA: TGTGCCAGCAGCCCTGGGGGGACAGGTTTGAACACTGAAGCTTTCTTT.

This clone was counted only a few times. This chain links TRBV28 with TRBJ1-2; possibly TRBD1 for D (5 bases). This CDR3 spans 15 amino acids. Germline CDR1 reads MDHEN; CDR2 reads SYDVKM. V lost 6 bases and J lost 2, with 16 bases in between. The CDR3 nucleotides read TGTGCCAGCAGCCCAGGGATGGCAGGAAACTATGGCTACACCTTC. Translation gives CASSPGMAGNYGYTF.

The genes are TRBV6-5 and TRBJ1-6; D not resolved. The CDR3 totals 13 residues. CDR1 is MNHEY, CDR2 SVGAGI, per germline. Trimming left V 6 bases short and J 5 bases short, with 8 bases between. CDR3 sequence reads: CASRQVHNSPLHF. The DNA for the CDR3 is TGTGCCAGCAGGCAGGTCCATAATTCACCCCTCCACTTT.

The chain links TRBV29-1 to TRBJ2-7; perhaps TRBD2 as D (6 bases). The CDR3 is 12 residues long. CDR1 and CDR2 (germline): SQVTM, ANQGSEA. V lost 1 base, J lost 6 bases, and 10 bases lay in between. CDR3 nucleotide sequence: TGCAGCGTTGAAGGATCGGGGGTCGAGCAGTACTTC. It specifies CSVEGSGVEQYF.

The J gene is TRBJ2-7, the V gene TRBV2; D ambiguous. The CDR3 is 14 amino acids. Germline values: CDR1 SNHLY, CDR2 FYNNEI. Between the trimmed V and J ends, which lost 6 bases and 0 bases, there was a span of 12 bases. Here the CDR3 DNA reads TGTGCCAGCAGCGGCCGGGTGTTCTCCTACGAGCAGTACTTC. Protein product: CASSGRVFSYEQYF.

The V call is TRBV28, the J call TRBJ1-2; 9 bases are shared with TRBD1. Germline CDR1 and CDR2: MDHEN and SYDVKM. V was clipped by 5 bases and J by 2 bases; unmatched bases: 6. The CDR3 runs 15 residues. CDR3 sequence (DNA): TGTGCCAGCAGTACGGCCGGGACAGGGAACTATGGCTACACCTTC. This sequence encodes CASSTAGTGNYGYTF.

The rearrangement links TRBV6-5 to TRBJ2-3; no reliable D call. V lost 2 bases to trimming and J lost 0 bases, with 9 bases between them. Germline CDR1 MNHEY, CDR2 SVGAGI. The CDR3 is 15 amino acids. DNA for the CDR3: TGTGCCAGCAGTTACGACTTGTCTAGCACAGATACGCAGTATTTT. Translation gives CASSYDLSSTDTQYF.